The rows below give T cell receptor beta chains drawn from one sample of a study of blood T cell repertoires in COVID-19. Assay: immunoSEQ multiplex PCR; the TCRdb copy retains only in-frame clones and omits some. The sample lists about 87,000 clones, about 83% occurring once. Specimen: peripheral blood. These receptor sequences come from an older woman with acute or convalescent COVID-19. CDR3s include the opening cysteine and the closing phenylalanine or tryptophan. D genes are given only for firm matches. Part of the rows lack a size; the others show once, few, many or a class for expanded clones.

-	-	TRBJ1-6	TRBV12-3/TRBV12-4	CASSLRDNSPLHF	TGTGCCAGCAGTTTGCGGGATAATTCACCCCTCCACTTT
-	-	TRBJ1-4	TRBV6-6	CASSYGSGEKLFF	TGTGCCAGCAGTTATGGTTCAGGTGAAAAGCTGTTTTTT
-	-	TRBJ2-5	TRBV15	CATSRDQVTGQETQYF	TGTGCCACCAGCAGAGATCAAGTGACGGGCCAAGAGACCCAGTACTTC
-	-	TRBJ2-3	TRBV7-3	CASSSEVADTQYF	TGTGCCAGCAGCTCCGAGGTGGCAGATACGCAGTATTTT
-	-	TRBJ2-1	TRBV18	CASSPPSMQSYNEQFF	TGTGCCAGCTCACCACCGTCAATGCAGTCCTACAATGAGCAGTTCTTC
-	-	TRBJ1-1	TRBV2	CASGRSYLNTEAFF	TGTGCCAGCGGCCGCAGTTACCTGAACACTGAAGCTTTCTTT
TRBD1	-	TRBJ1-5	TRBV19	CASSSSGTGLQPQHF	TGTGCCAGTAGTAGCTCCGGGACAGGGCTTCAGCCCCAGCATTTT
TRBD1	few	TRBJ1-6	TRBV14	CASSQADRGSFNSPLHF	TGTGCCAGCAGCCAAGCGGACAGGGGATCCTTTAATTCACCCCTCCACTTT
-	once	TRBJ1-1	TRBV28	CASSLRRGRDTEAFF	TGTGCCAGCAGCCTAAGGCGGGGGCGAGACACTGAAGCTTTCTTT
-	-	TRBJ1-1	TRBV18	CASSAGVTEAFF	TGTGCCAGTAGCGCAGGGGTTACTGAAGCTTTCTTT
-	-	TRBJ1-2	TRBV29-1	CSVVNTGNYGYTF	TGCAGCGTTGTGAACACAGGGAACTATGGCTACACCTTC
TRBD1	few	TRBJ2-1	TRBV29-1	CSVTGTGDYNEQFF	TGCAGCGTTACCGGGACAGGAGACTACAATGAGCAGTTCTTC
-	-	TRBJ1-3	TRBV5-5	CASSLFRELISGNTIYF	TGTGCCAGCAGCTTGTTCCGGGAACTCATCTCTGGAAACACCATATATTTT
TRBD1	-	TRBJ1-1	TRBV28	CASSWGDREYTEAFF	TGTGCCAGCAGTTGGGGGGACAGGGAGTACACTGAAGCTTTCTTT
-	few	TRBJ1-1	TRBV6-1	CASSEARTEAFF	TGTGCCAGCAGTGAAGCGCGCACTGAAGCTTTCTTT
-	-	TRBJ2-7	TRBV11-3	CASSPYYSNEQYF	TGTGCCAGCAGCCCCTACTATTCCAACGAGCAGTACTTC
-	once	TRBJ1-5	TRBV30	CAWSKRENQPQHF	TGTGCCTGGAGTAAGAGGGAAAATCAGCCCCAGCATTTT
-	-	TRBJ2-5	TRBV6-6	CASSVQGGGETQYF	TGTGCCAGCAGTGTACAGGGAGGGGGGGAGACCCAGTACTTC
-	-	TRBJ1-2	TRBV15	CATSTRQAYGYTF	TGTGCCACCAGCACACGACAAGCCTATGGCTACACCTTC
TRBD1	-	TRBJ1-2	TRBV3-1/TRBV3-2	CASSGARGNYGYTF	TGTGCCAGCAGTGGAGCCAGGGGGAACTATGGCTACACCTTC
TRBD1	-	TRBJ1-2	TRBV13	CASSSDRSYGYTF	TGTGCCAGCAGCTCGGACAGGTCTTATGGCTACACCTTC
TRBD1	-	TRBJ1-1	TRBV30	CAWHRGWNTEAFF	TGTGCCTGGCACAGGGGTTGGAACACTGAAGCTTTCTTT
TRBD2	-	TRBJ2-2	TRBV27	CASSSRGGDTGELFF	TGTGCCAGCAGTTCTCGGGGGGGCGACACCGGGGAGCTGTTTTTT
-	-	TRBJ2-3	TRBV15	CATSRPNRDTQYF	TGTGCCACCAGCAGACCTAACAGAGATACGCAGTATTTT
-	-	TRBJ2-1	TRBV14	CASSKKTPDSFYSNEQFF	TGTGCCAGCAGCAAGAAAACCCCGGACAGCTTCTATTCCAATGAGCAGTTCTTC
-	-	TRBJ2-5	TRBV5-1	CASSSQYQETQYF	TGCGCCAGCAGCTCTCAGTACCAAGAGACCCAGTACTTC
-	-	TRBJ2-6	TRBV9	CASSGGVRGTSGANVLTF	TGTGCCAGCAGCGGCGGGGTCAGGGGGACTTCTGGGGCCAACGTCCTGACTTTC